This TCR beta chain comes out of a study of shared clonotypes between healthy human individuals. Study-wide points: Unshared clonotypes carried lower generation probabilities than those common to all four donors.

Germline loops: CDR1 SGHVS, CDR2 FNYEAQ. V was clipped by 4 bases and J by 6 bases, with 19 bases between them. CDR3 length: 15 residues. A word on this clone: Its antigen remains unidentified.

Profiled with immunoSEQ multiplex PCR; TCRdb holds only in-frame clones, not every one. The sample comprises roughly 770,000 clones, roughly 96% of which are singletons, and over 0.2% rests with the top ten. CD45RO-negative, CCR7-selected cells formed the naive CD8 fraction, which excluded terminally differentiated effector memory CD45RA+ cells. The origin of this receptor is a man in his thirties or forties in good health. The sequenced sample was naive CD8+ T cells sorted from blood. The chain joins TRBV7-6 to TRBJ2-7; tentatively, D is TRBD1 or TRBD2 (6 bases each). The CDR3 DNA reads TGTGCCAGCAGCTCGGGACAAGGCGGGGTCGGCGAGCAGTACTTC. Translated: CASSSGQGGVGEQYF. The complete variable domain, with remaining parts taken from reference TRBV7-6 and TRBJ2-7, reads GAGVSQSPRYKVTKRGQDVALRCDPISGHVSLYWYRQALGQGPEFLTYFNYEAQQDKSGLPNDRFSAERPEGSISTLTIQRTEQRDSAMYRCASSSGQGGVGEQYFGPGTRLTVT.